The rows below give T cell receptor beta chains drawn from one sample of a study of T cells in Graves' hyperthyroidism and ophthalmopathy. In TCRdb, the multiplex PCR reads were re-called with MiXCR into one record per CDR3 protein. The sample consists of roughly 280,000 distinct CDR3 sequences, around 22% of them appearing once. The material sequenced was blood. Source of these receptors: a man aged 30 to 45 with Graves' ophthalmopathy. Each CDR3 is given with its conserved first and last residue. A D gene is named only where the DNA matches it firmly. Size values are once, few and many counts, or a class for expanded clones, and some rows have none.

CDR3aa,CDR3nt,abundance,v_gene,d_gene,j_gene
CSVEDERPGQRSDTQYF,TGCAGCGTTGAAGACGAAAGACCGGGACAGCGATCAGATACGCAGTATTTT,few,TRBV29-1,TRBD1,TRBJ2-3
CATSRDRILQPQHF,TGTGCCACCAGCAGAGACAGGATCCTCCAGCCCCAGCATTTT,few,TRBV15,-,TRBJ1-5
CASSLSSQVDNEQFF,TGTGCCAGCAGCTTGAGCAGCCAAGTGGACAATGAGCAGTTCTTC,few,TRBV5-8,-,TRBJ2-1
CASSPSRQGISRGYTF,TGTGCCAGCAGTCCCTCTCGACAGGGAATTTCGAGGGGCTACACCTTC,-,TRBV27,TRBD1,TRBJ1-2
CASSISGRAGNEQFF,TGTGCCAGTAGTATTAGCGGGAGGGCCGGGAATGAGCAGTTCTTC,-,TRBV19,TRBD2,TRBJ2-1
CASRRGSGETQYF,TGTGCCAGCAGGAGAGGGAGTGGAGAGACCCAGTACTTC,-,TRBV7-8,-,TRBJ2-5
CASSLGGLYYGYTF,TGTGCCAGCAGTTTAGGGGGGCTCTACTATGGCTACACCTTC,-,TRBV28,-,TRBJ1-2
CASHQPGASDHNEQFF,TGTGCCAGCCACCAACCCGGTGCTAGCGACCACAATGAGCAGTTCTTC,few,TRBV19,-,TRBJ2-1
CASSYDLGGNGYGYTF,TGTGCCAGCAGTTACGACTTAGGGGGCAATGGCTATGGCTACACCTTC,few,TRBV6-5,TRBD1,TRBJ1-2
CASSLEFSVARSYEQYF,TGTGCCAGCAGCTTAGAATTTTCTGTGGCCCGCTCCTACGAGCAGTACTTC,many,TRBV11-2,-,TRBJ2-7
CASRPGPGRGPQHF,TGTGCCAGCAGACCCGGCCCCGGCCGGGGGCCCCAGCATTTT,-,TRBV27,-,TRBJ1-5
CASSAVLHGKAFF,TGTGCCAGCAGCGCCGTCCTACACGGTAAAGCTTTCTTT,-,TRBV9,-,TRBJ1-1
CASNEGNTGELFF,TGTGCCAGCAACGAGGGGAACACCGGGGAGCTGTTTTTT,-,TRBV27,-,TRBJ2-2
CASHDRGGYEQYF,TGTGCCAGCCATGACAGGGGAGGCTACGAGCAGTACTTC,once,TRBV27,TRBD1,TRBJ2-7
CASSESLAGSYEQYF,TGTGCCAGCAGTGAATCGCTAGCGGGCTCCTACGAGCAGTACTTC,-,TRBV6-1,TRBD2,TRBJ2-7
CASSTGTSGRGNEQFF,TGTGCCAGCAGTACTGGGACTAGCGGGAGGGGGAATGAGCAGTTCTTC,-,TRBV6-1,TRBD2,TRBJ2-1
CASSLGLNQETQYF,TGCGCCAGCAGCTTGGGACTCAACCAAGAGACCCAGTACTTC,many,TRBV5-1,-,TRBJ2-5